These T cell receptor beta chains were read from a single sample in a study of blood T cell repertoires in COVID-19. Sequencing used immunoSEQ multiplex PCR; TCRdb keeps in-frame clones, though not all of them. This sample yields 150,000 to 200,000 clones, of which about 80% are seen a single time; approximately 14% belongs to the top ten. The sequencing sample was made of PBMCs or T cells enriched from blood (not recorded which). These receptors were taken from a man aged 60-69 years who had been exposed to COVID-19. Each CDR3 is given without its conserved first and last residue. The order of the fields is J gene, V gene, CDR3 protein.

j_call: TRBJ1-2
v_call: TRBV7-2
cdr3_aa: ASSLWPGDYGYT

j_call: TRBJ2-7
v_call: TRBV9
cdr3_aa: ASSVYPGQGYYEQY

j_call: TRBJ1-2
v_call: TRBV7-9
cdr3_aa: ASSLGRVSNYGYT

j_call: TRBJ2-1
v_call: TRBV5-1
cdr3_aa: ASTLAGAREQF

j_call: TRBJ2-4
v_call: TRBV19
cdr3_aa: ASSIRRLAKNIQY

j_call: TRBJ1-1
v_call: TRBV19
cdr3_aa: ASSRQGAKAF

j_call: TRBJ2-1
v_call: TRBV2
cdr3_aa: ASSPLVGSGRVGEQF

j_call: TRBJ1-4
v_call: TRBV4-1
cdr3_aa: ASSQLQGEKLF

j_call: TRBJ2-7
v_call: TRBV24-1
cdr3_aa: ATLWGTERGEQY

j_call: TRBJ2-3
v_call: TRBV21-1
cdr3_aa: ASRVGLAGDLTQY

j_call: TRBJ2-1
v_call: TRBV7-3
cdr3_aa: ASSLQGTTEQF

j_call: TRBJ2-2
v_call: TRBV5-5
cdr3_aa: ASSRWTGGTGELF

j_call: TRBJ1-5
v_call: TRBV19
cdr3_aa: ASSVDRQPQH

j_call: TRBJ2-5
v_call: TRBV24-1
cdr3_aa: ATSDLEQGARNIKETQY

j_call: TRBJ1-6
v_call: TRBV5-1
cdr3_aa: ASSNGQGRNSPLH

j_call: TRBJ1-1
v_call: TRBV10-2
cdr3_aa: ASSEARNTEAF

j_call: TRBJ1-2
v_call: TRBV28
cdr3_aa: ASITQGVGYT

j_call: TRBJ2-7
v_call: TRBV27
cdr3_aa: ASSLSPLSAGVTYEQY

j_call: TRBJ1-2
v_call: TRBV28
cdr3_aa: ASSPGDETIFGYT

j_call: TRBJ1-6
v_call: TRBV6-1
cdr3_aa: ASSEVLGTGSRGNLH

j_call: TRBJ1-5
v_call: TRBV28
cdr3_aa: ASRKTGGGKGNQPQH

j_call: TRBJ1-1
v_call: TRBV7-2
cdr3_aa: ASSPRPPEAF

j_call: TRBJ2-7
v_call: TRBV3-1/TRBV3-2
cdr3_aa: ASSQVLAGASEQY

j_call: TRBJ1-1
v_call: TRBV11-3
cdr3_aa: ASSARGGGQVAEAF

j_call: TRBJ2-1
v_call: TRBV12-3/TRBV12-4
cdr3_aa: ASSFWEDEQF

j_call: TRBJ1-2
v_call: TRBV30
cdr3_aa: ARISTGSGGYT

j_call: TRBJ2-1
v_call: TRBV2
cdr3_aa: ASSEASFSTGNEQF

j_call: TRBJ2-3
v_call: TRBV24-1
cdr3_aa: ATSDSPSLYSGGADTQY

j_call: TRBJ2-7
v_call: TRBV10-3
cdr3_aa: AIRPGTGLYEQY

j_call: TRBJ2-5
v_call: TRBV4-2
cdr3_aa: ASSQPTGPQSGETQY

j_call: TRBJ2-1
v_call: TRBV6-4
cdr3_aa: ASSRDRGPLNEQF

j_call: TRBJ2-2
v_call: TRBV11-2
cdr3_aa: ASSRGLAGGSNTGELF

j_call: TRBJ1-1
v_call: TRBV5-1
cdr3_aa: ASSLAGNTEAF

j_call: TRBJ1-4
v_call: TRBV5-6
cdr3_aa: ASSWSLTEKINEKLF

j_call: TRBJ1-4
v_call: TRBV9
cdr3_aa: ASSSNPGQGYGKLF

j_call: TRBJ2-7
v_call: TRBV5-1
cdr3_aa: ASSQTGGTVGEQY

j_call: TRBJ1-2
v_call: TRBV6-1
cdr3_aa: ASRDPTGTRAGYT

j_call: TRBJ1-1
v_call: TRBV29-1
cdr3_aa: SVDQGRFITEAF

j_call: TRBJ2-4
v_call: TRBV27
cdr3_aa: ASSLSAGINIQY

j_call: TRBJ1-5
v_call: TRBV27
cdr3_aa: ASSAVGGRQPQH

j_call: TRBJ2-1
v_call: TRBV7-8
cdr3_aa: ASSPTASSYNEQF

j_call: TRBJ2-5
v_call: TRBV7-9
cdr3_aa: ASRPRESPAGETQY

j_call: TRBJ2-3
v_call: TRBV7-8
cdr3_aa: ASSLLSTSGSMNTQY

j_call: TRBJ1-5
v_call: TRBV19
cdr3_aa: ASQQAGQPQH

j_call: TRBJ1-1
v_call: TRBV10-3
cdr3_aa: AISGGVNTEAF

j_call: TRBJ1-2
v_call: TRBV27
cdr3_aa: ASAFLPGDYGYT

j_call: TRBJ2-1
v_call: TRBV7-9
cdr3_aa: ASSPRTSRYYEQF

j_call: TRBJ2-3
v_call: TRBV10-3
cdr3_aa: AISESAFLAGGIDTQY

j_call: TRBJ1-2
v_call: TRBV5-4
cdr3_aa: ASSSQGQANRGYT

j_call: TRBJ2-1
v_call: TRBV11-2
cdr3_aa: ASSRLRTGGNEQF

j_call: TRBJ1-6
v_call: TRBV27
cdr3_aa: ASAIQTGTANSPLH

j_call: TRBJ1-6
v_call: TRBV6-2/TRBV6-3
cdr3_aa: ASSGWGAYNSPLH